This T cell receptor (beta chain) was found in a study of regulatory T cells in long-lasting Graves disease. Time point given: persistent/refractory GD, antithyroid drugs over 5 years with positive TRAb. The TCR library was prepared using RNA isolated from PBMCs. It was American Thyroid Association guidelines that determined Graves' disease diagnosis. The patients were enrolled through endocrinology in Xi'an, China. The table lists this clonotype with many counts. The antigen remains unidentified. Researchers made TCR beta libraries by using iRepertoire HTBI primers and running Arm-PCR on CDR3 regions. In TCRdb, the multiplex PCR reads were re-called with MiXCR into one record per CDR3 protein. The sample lists 300,000 to 350,000 distinct CDR3 sequences, less than 20% occurring once. CDR3 length: 13 residues. With 8 bases removed from V and 1 base from J, the gap between germline ends came to 11 bases.

Overall study results and limits: Persistent patients had more shared public clonotypes (2,741) than new patients (around 1,000). TRBV28, TRBJ1-2 and TRBJ2-5 were favored in persistent disease.

Sequenced here: peripheral blood mononuclear cells (PBMCs), sampled when the disease was refractory, from a patient treated with antithyroid drugs. This sequence was found in a female donor with Graves disease. This chain links TRBV12-3 or TRBV12-4 with TRBJ1-1; the D gene is possibly TRBD1 (5 bases). CDR3 protein: CASSNGGNTEAFF. For the CDR3, the DNA is TGTGCCAGCTCAAATGGGGGGAACACTGAAGCTTTCTTT.